This T cell receptor (beta chain) was observed in a study of Graves' ophthalmopathy and Graves' hyperthyroidism. V lost 5 bases and J 3 bases, leaving 16 bases between the germline ends. This CDR3 has 15 amino acids. Hyperthyroidism patients were newly diagnosed, under 2 months' duration, aged 18 to 65. This clonotype was counted between two and nine times. The antigen is undetermined. Amplified TCR beta CDR3 regions were obtained using RNA transcripts as template. HTBI primers primed a first-round RT-PCR, and a second-round multiplex PCR followed. TCRdb recomputed calls from the multiplex PCR reads with MiXCR, one row per CDR3 protein. The sample consists of roughly 400,000 distinct CDR3 sequences, 15% to 19% of them appearing once. General observations from the study: With a specificity of just under 75% and a sensitivity of about 69%, the model predicted ophthalmopathy progression. In blood, most expanded thyroid clonotypes above 0.001 frequency were also detected.

The TCR originated in a woman between 18 and 30 years old with stable Graves' hyperthyroidism. The rearrangement links TRBV12-3 or TRBV12-4 to TRBJ2-5, with no clear D. The sample comprised peripheral blood. The CDR3 bases are TGTGCCAGCAGTCCGGCTCTAATGATTGAAGAGACCCAGTACTTC. Its protein is CASSPALMIEETQYF.